The 9 T cell receptor beta chains given below trace back to one sample, sequenced in a study of T cell responses to AZD1222 COVID-19 vaccine. Only in-frame clones appear in the TCRdb table, and some are missing; sequencing was by immunoSEQ multiplex PCR. The sample holds tens of thousands of clones, roughly nine tenths seen once. Sequencing was performed on peripheral blood, taken 28 days after the second AZD1222 dose. All receptors derive from an adult who received the AZD1222 COVID-19 vaccine.

The chain uses TRBV5-6 and TRBJ1-2; 7 nucleotides agree with TRBD1. The CDR3 consists of 14 residues. V dropped 0 bases and J dropped 2; count of bases not matched to a gene: 1. Per the germline V gene, CDR1 is SGHDT and CDR2 is YYEEEE. The CDR3 bases are TGTGCCAGCAGCTTGGCGGGACAGAACTATGGCTACACCTTC. Translation gives CASSLAGQNYGYTF.

The V gene is TRBV3-1 (or the pseudogene TRBV3-2), the J gene TRBJ2-2; TRBD1 matches at 7 bases. The CDR3 is made up of 18 amino acids. Germline CDR1 reads LGHDT; CDR2 reads YNNKEL (reference sequence). With 0 bases clipped from V and 5 bases from J, the junction kept 12 bases outside the gene matches. The CDR3 bases are TGTGCCAGCAGCCAAGAGTTGAGGGGGCTGGGGACGACCGGGGAGCTGTTTTTT. Amino acid sequence: CASSQELRGLGTTGELFF.

V usage is TRBV11-1 and J usage is TRBJ1-5; TRBD1 is a possible D gene (5 bases). Germline V CDR1 and CDR2: SGHAT, FQDESV (reference sequence). This CDR3 contains 15 residues. Trimming took 4 bases from V and 1 from J, leaving 11 bases between them. The CDR3 bases are TGTGCCAGCAGCTATCCCCGGGACAGCAATCAGCCCCAGCATTTT. Translating gives CASSYPRDSNQPQHF.

For this clone: Because the CDR3's place on the DNA is in doubt, the DNA is left out and the CDR3 is given as listed by TCRdb. This sequence joins TRBV11-3 and TRBJ1-3. The length of the CDR3 is 15 amino acids, counting both ends. CDR1 SGHNT and CDR2 YENEEA come from the germline V gene. CDR3 loop: CASSFGAGSGNTIYF.

The V and J genes are TRBV9 and TRBJ2-5; D ambiguous. The CDR3 contains 14 residues. Germline CDR1 reads SGDLS; CDR2 reads YYNGEE. The V gene lost 0 bases and the J gene lost 1 base, with 7 bases spanning the gap. The CDR3 sequence is CASSVAGFQETQYF. The CDR3 DNA reads as TGTGCCAGCAGCGTAGCGGGTTTCCAAGAGACCCAGTACTTC.

The gene calls are TRBV6-5 and TRBJ1-2, with D maybe TRBD1 (6 bases). Trimming took 2 bases from V and 6 from J, leaving 10 bases between them. Germline-derived CDR1 and CDR2 are MNHEY and SVGAGI. The CDR3 extends over 13 amino acids. As DNA, the CDR3 is TGTGCCAGCAGTTACAGACAGGTGGATGGCTACACCTTC. Translated: CASSYRQVDGYTF.

The chain links TRBV25-1 to TRBJ1-2, with a weak D call TRBD1 (5 bases). Between the trimmed V and J ends, which lost 3 bases and 5 bases, there was a span of 13 bases. Germline V gene data show CDR1 as MGHDK and CDR2 as SYGVNS. The CDR3 length is 14 residues. The CDR3 DNA is TGTGCCAGCAGTGACAACCTCCCAGGGTATGGCTACACCTTC. Translated, it gives CASSDNLPGYGYTF.

CDR3 in amino acids: CASGRGRNTGELFF. The CDR3 coding sequence is TGTGCCAGCGGTCGTGGCCGGAACACCGGGGAGCTGTTTTTT. This chain joins TRBV2 and TRBJ2-2; no clear D. The ends were cut back, 8 bases at V and 1 base at J, with 11 bases in the middle. Germline V lookup: CDR1 SNHLY, CDR2 FYNNEI. The CDR3 has 14 residues. Full variable domain (remainder filled in from reference TRBV2 and TRBJ2-2): EPEVTQTPSHQVTQMGQEVILRCVPISNHLYFYWYRQILGQKVEFLVSFYNNEISEKSEIFDDQFSVERPDGSNFTLKIRSTKLEDSAMYFCASGRGRNTGELFFGEGSRLTVL.

V usage is TRBV10-3 and J usage is TRBJ2-7, with TRBD1 identical over 7 bases. V was pared by 8 bases and J by 4 bases, with 8 bases of the junction left unmatched. The CDR3 sequence is 13 residues long. CDR1 ENHRY and CDR2 SYGVKD come from the germline V gene. DNA of the CDR3: TGTGCCATCGGAACTGGGACAGCTTACGAGCAGTACTTC. Translation gives CAIGTGTAYEQYF.